The rows below give T cell receptor beta chains drawn from one sample of a study of OX40 agonist ivuxolimab in advanced cancers. Produced via immunoSEQ multiplex PCR; TCRdb's table is partial and in-frame only. The top ten hold roughly 0.58% of the sample, which has some 74,000 clones, less than 90% seen once. The sample was CD4+ or CD8+ T cells sorted from blood, taken in a trial of the OX40 agonist ivuxolimab. All receptors derive from an adult with an advanced solid tumor such as melanoma, head and neck, liver or kidney cancer. Both conserved end residues are part of each CDR3. D genes are given only for firm matches. Expanded clones get a size class; other rows say once, few or many, or leave the size out.

j_call v_call d_call clone_size cdr3_aa cdr3_nt
TRBJ1-1 TRBV5-6 - - CASSFGSANTEAFF TGTGCCAGCAGCTTTGGTTCGGCGAACACTGAAGCTTTCTTT
TRBJ2-3 TRBV9 - - CASSVSQDTDTRYF TGTGCCAGCAGCGTAAGCCAAGACACAGATACGCGGTATTTT
TRBJ1-6 TRBV7-9 - few CASSPYIGEGTPLHF TGTGCCAGCAGCCCATACATAGGGGAGGGGACCCCCCTCCACTTT
TRBJ1-4 TRBV11-2 - - CASSLGGRSEKLFF TGTGCCAGCAGCTTAGGGGGGCGCAGTGAAAAACTGTTTTTT
TRBJ2-3 TRBV29-1 - - CSVEDRGGDTQYF TGCAGCGTTGAAGATCGGGGAGGAGATACGCAGTATTTT
TRBJ1-4 TRBV6-6 - - CASSLSGTGYEKLFF TGTGCCAGCAGTTTGTCCGGGACGGGTTATGAAAAACTGTTTTTT
TRBJ2-3 TRBV6-4 TRBD2 - CASSERAGESDTQYF TGTGCCAGCAGCGAACGGGCGGGAGAGTCAGATACGCAGTATTTT
TRBJ2-5 TRBV30 TRBD2 - CAWSPTTGGETQYF TGTGCCTGGAGCCCAACGACCGGGGGGGAGACCCAGTACTTC
TRBJ2-3 TRBV6-5 TRBD2 - CASSYSGLASTDTQYF TGTGCCAGCAGTTACTCCGGACTAGCGAGCACAGATACGCAGTATTTT
TRBJ1-4 TRBV6-5 - once CASSGRNEKLFF TGTGCCAGCAGTGGCCGTAATGAAAAACTGTTTTTT
TRBJ1-2 TRBV30 - once CAWSVERNYGYTF TGTGCCTGGAGTGTAGAACGGAACTATGGCTACACCTTC
TRBJ2-7 TRBV10-3 - few CAISDPARRQAYEQYF TGTGCCATCAGTGACCCGGCCCGCCGGCAAGCCTACGAGCAGTACTTC
TRBJ1-1 TRBV4-1 TRBD1 few CASSQGTGLTEAFF TGCGCCAGCAGCCAAGGGACAGGGTTGACTGAAGCTTTCTTT
TRBJ2-2 TRBV10-1 - - CASSGLRGRQSAGELFF TGCGCCAGCAGTGGCCTGAGGGGACGTCAGTCTGCCGGGGAGCTGTTTTTT
TRBJ1-3 TRBV11-3 - - CASSPGGSFGNTIYF TGTGCCAGCAGCCCGGGGGGAAGTTTTGGAAACACCATATATTTT
TRBJ2-1 TRBV7-7 TRBD2 once CASSLEVLAGGFRSSYNEQFF TGTGCTAGCAGCTTAGAAGTACTAGCGGGAGGGTTTAGGAGCTCCTACAATGAGCAGTTCTTC
TRBJ1-2 TRBV4-3 - - CASSQGTASSGYTF TGCGCCAGCAGCCAAGGAACGGCCTCAAGTGGCTACACCTTC
TRBJ2-5 TRBV28 TRBD1 - CASSLWGQGATTQYF TGTGCCAGCAGTTTATGGGGACAGGGCGCAACGACCCAGTACTTC
TRBJ2-5 TRBV2 - - CASRDPPSETQYF TGTGCCAGCCGGGACCCGCCGTCGGAGACCCAGTACTTC
TRBJ1-4 TRBV7-6 - - CASSSTGLPNEKLFF TGTGCCAGCAGCAGCACAGGGTTACCTAATGAAAAACTGTTTTTT
TRBJ1-4 TRBV5-4 TRBD1 - CASSLGPTGEGEKLFF TGTGCCAGCAGCTTGGGCCCGACAGGGGAAGGAGAAAAACTGTTTTTT
TRBJ2-3 TRBV5-6 - - CASSLAGDRSTDTQYF TGTGCCAGCAGCTTGGCCGGTGACCGGAGCACAGATACGCAGTATTTT
TRBJ2-6 TRBV9 - - CASSGHRVPGANVLTF TGTGCCAGCAGCGGACACAGGGTGCCTGGGGCCAACGTCCTGACTTTC
TRBJ2-3 TRBV4-1 - - CASSQEIRGTQYF TGCGCCAGCAGCCAAGAGATCAGGGGTACGCAGTATTTT